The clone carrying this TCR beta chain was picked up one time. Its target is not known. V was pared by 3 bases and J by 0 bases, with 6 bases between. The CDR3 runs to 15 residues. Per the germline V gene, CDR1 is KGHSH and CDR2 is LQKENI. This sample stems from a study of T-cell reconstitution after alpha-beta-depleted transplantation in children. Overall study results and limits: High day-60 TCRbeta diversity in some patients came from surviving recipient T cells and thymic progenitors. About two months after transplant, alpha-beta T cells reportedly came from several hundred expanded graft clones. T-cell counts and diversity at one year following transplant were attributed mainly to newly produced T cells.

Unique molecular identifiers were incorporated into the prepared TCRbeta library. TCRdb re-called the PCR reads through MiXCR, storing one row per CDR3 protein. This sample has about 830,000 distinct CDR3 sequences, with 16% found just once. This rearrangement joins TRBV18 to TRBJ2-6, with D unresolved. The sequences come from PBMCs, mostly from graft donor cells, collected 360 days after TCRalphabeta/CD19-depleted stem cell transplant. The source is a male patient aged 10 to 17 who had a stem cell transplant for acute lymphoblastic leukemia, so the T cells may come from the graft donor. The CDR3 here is CASSPEFSGANVLTF. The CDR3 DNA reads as TGTGCCAGCTCACCGGAGTTCTCTGGGGCCAACGTCCTGACTTTC. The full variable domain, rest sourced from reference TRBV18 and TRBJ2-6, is NAGVMQNPRHLVRRRGQEARLRCSPMKGHSHVYWYRQLPEEGLKFMVYLQKENIIDESGMPKERFSAEFPKEGPSILRIQQVVRGDSAAYFCASSPEFSGANVLTFGAGSRLTVL.